The clone carrying this TCR beta chain has a handful of counts. Investigators excluded patients with uncontrolled infection, other autoimmune disease, pregnancy or lactation. Diagnoses used clinical symptoms, serum thyroxine and TRAb, thyroid ultrasound and orbital computed tomography. RNA transcripts provided the source from which TCR beta CDR3 regions were amplified. The TCR CDR3 first-round RT-PCR relied on the HTBI primer set. Via MiXCR, TCRdb re-called the multiplex PCR reads, giving one row per CDR3 protein. In the table there are around 480,000 distinct CDR3 sequences, approximately 15% of which are singletons. This record comes from a study of T cells in Graves' hyperthyroidism and ophthalmopathy. Overall study: Peripheral blood was drawn at first diagnosis, prior to all treatment.

Germline-derived CDR1 and CDR2 are SGHTS and YDEGEE. Trimming shortened V by 1 base and J by 4 bases, and 17 bases separated the two germline ends. The length of the CDR3 is 17 residues. The chain employs TRBV5-8 and TRBJ2-2, with D possibly called TRBD1 or TRBD2 (7 bases each). The sample taken for sequencing was blood. This receptor was identified in a woman under 30 with Graves' hyperthyroidism. The CDR3 loop is CASSLIGGGGGTGELFF. The CDR3 DNA reads TGTGCCAGCAGCTTGATCGGAGGGGGCGGGGGCACCGGGGAGCTGTTTTTT.